This note documents a single T cell receptor (beta chain) sequence. This sample was taken from a study of cytomegalovirus exposure and HLA in healthy donors. Germline CDR1 is SGHTA and CDR2 is FQGTGA. The CDR3 sequence is 14 residues long. The V end lost 8 bases, the J end lost 1 base, and 11 bases lay between the germline ends. Primers for the PCR totalled 60 Vbeta and 13 Jbeta. The data were produced by immunoSEQ multiplex PCR, yet TCRdb's version contains in-frame clones alone and is incomplete. The sample contains roughly 40,000 clones, approximately 80% of which appear only once. This TCR came from a woman aged 40-49 years in good health and CMV-seronegative. Sequencing was carried out using PBMCs. V gene TRBV7-3 combines with J gene TRBJ2-2, with D possibly being TRBD2 (6 bases). CDR3 DNA: TGTGCCAGCGGCCAAGCGGGGAACACCGGGGAGCTGTTTTTT. As protein: CASGQAGNTGELFF.